This is a list of T cell receptor beta chains from one sample in a study of PD-1 blockade in classical Hodgkin lymphoma. The protocol was immunoSEQ multiplex PCR, while the TCRdb copy is restricted to in-frame clones and leaves out a portion. The repertoire includes tens of thousands of clones, less than 75% of them detected once, and around 3.1% sits in the top ten. The starting material was peripheral blood mononuclear cells (PBMCs), obtained before the fourth cycle of nivolumab. These TCRs come from a human donor with classical Hodgkin lymphoma. CDR3s include the opening cysteine and the closing phenylalanine or tryptophan. The D gene is left open where the match is weak. Clone size is stated in some rows and not others, as once, few, many or a class when expanded.

abundance,j_gene,v_gene,d_gene,CDR3aa,CDR3nt
.,TRBJ2-3,TRBV9,TRBD2,CASSPPGLADPTDTQYF,TGTGCCAGCAGCCCACCCGGACTAGCGGACCCCACAGATACGCAGTATTTT
.,TRBJ2-6,TRBV27,TRBD1,CASSARQGRGVPGANVLTF,TGTGCCAGCAGTGCACGACAGGGTCGGGGAGTTCCTGGGGCCAACGTCCTGACTTTC
.,TRBJ2-3,TRBV7-6,TRBD2,CASSLAPGGEDTQYF,TGTGCCAGCAGCTTAGCACCGGGGGGGGAGGATACGCAGTATTTT
.,TRBJ2-1,TRBV28,.,CASSSPTNYNEQFF,TGTGCCAGCAGTTCTCCTACGAACTACAATGAGCAGTTCTTC
.,TRBJ2-7,TRBV7-2,TRBD1,CASSLVSGQSSYEQYF,TGTGCCAGCAGCTTAGTATCGGGACAGAGTTCCTACGAGCAGTACTTC
.,TRBJ1-2,TRBV4-1,TRBD1,CASRDTGEHGYTF,TGCGCCAGCAGGGACACAGGGGAGCACGGCTACACCTTC
few,TRBJ1-5,TRBV4-3,.,CASSQSLKEPQHF,TGCGCCAGCAGCCAAAGCCTAAAGGAGCCCCAGCATTTT
.,TRBJ2-5,TRBV27,TRBD2,CASRMTSGRGETQYF,TGTGCCAGCAGGATGACTAGCGGGAGAGGAGAGACCCAGTACTTC
.,TRBJ1-1,TRBV7-9,.,CASSQDWQNTEAFF,TGTGCCAGCAGCCAAGATTGGCAGAACACTGAAGCTTTCTTT
few,TRBJ1-1,TRBV2,TRBD1,CASSARTGPNTEAFF,TGTGCCAGCAGTGCCCGGACAGGGCCGAACACTGAAGCTTTCTTT
.,TRBJ2-2,TRBV12-1,.,CASSFGGTSGSLTGELFF,TGTGCCAGCAGCTTTGGGGGGACTAGCGGTTCCCTCACCGGGGAGCTGTTTTTT
.,TRBJ1-2,TRBV30,.,CAWSQGEGYGYTF,TGTGCCTGGAGCCAAGGAGAGGGCTATGGCTACACCTTC
.,TRBJ2-1,TRBV30,TRBD2,CACLADNSYNEQFF,TGTGCATGCCTAGCGGATAACTCCTACAATGAGCAGTTCTTC
.,TRBJ1-6,TRBV4-3,.,CASSQHRATNNSPLHF,TGCGCCAGCAGCCAACACAGGGCCACCAATAATTCACCCCTCCACTTT
once,TRBJ1-5,TRBV4-2,.,CASSHGNRDGQINVHF,TGTGCCAGCAGCCACGGCAACCGGGACGGACAAATTAACGTGCATTTT
.,TRBJ2-3,TRBV28,.,CASSTDAGASDTQYF,TGTGCCAGCAGTACCGATGCGGGCGCATCAGATACGCAGTATTTT
.,TRBJ2-5,TRBV10-1,TRBD1,CASSEGDRGHPSTQYF,TGCGCCAGCAGTGAGGGGGACAGGGGGCACCCTTCGACCCAGTACTTC
few,TRBJ2-7,TRBV7-6,.,CASSLATGTYEQYF,TGTGCCAGCAGCTTAGCGACAGGGACTTACGAGCAGTACTTC
.,TRBJ2-1,TRBV10-3,.,CAISEFPLDVEQFF,TGTGCCATCAGTGAGTTCCCTTTAGATGTTGAGCAGTTCTTC
once,TRBJ1-2,TRBV28,.,CASSFGGYYGYTF,TGTGCCAGCAGTTTTGGGGGGTACTATGGCTACACCTTC
.,TRBJ2-1,TRBV7-2,.,CASSFGLSNEQFF,TGTGCCAGCAGCTTCGGACTTTCCAATGAGCAGTTCTTC
.,TRBJ2-2,TRBV7-9,.,CASSSQGNTGELFF,TGTGCCAGCAGCTCCCAGGGGAACACCGGGGAGCTGTTTTTT
.,TRBJ2-5,TRBV5-1,.,CASSSLGSLQETQYF,TGCGCCAGCAGCTCCCTGGGCAGCCTACAAGAGACCCAGTACTTC
.,TRBJ1-1,TRBV30,.,CAWSGRDQTEAFF,TGTGCCTGGAGTGGACGGGACCAGACTGAAGCTTTCTTT
.,TRBJ2-2,TRBV6-5,.,CASSYSRLVAGELFF,TGTGCCAGCAGTTACTCGAGACTTGTGGCCGGGGAGCTGTTTTTT
.,TRBJ1-6,TRBV28,.,CASSLSGDGAPLHF,TGTGCCAGCAGTTTGTCCGGGGACGGGGCACCCCTCCACTTT
.,TRBJ2-6,TRBV30,.,CAWTRGSGANVLTF,TGTGCCTGGACCAGGGGTTCTGGGGCCAACGTCCTGACTTTC
many,TRBJ2-1,TRBV6-6,TRBD2,CASSYKRGSGNEQFF,TGTGCCAGCAGTTATAAGCGGGGAAGTGGGAATGAGCAGTTCTTC
.,TRBJ2-6,TRBV6-5,TRBD2,CASSYRLAAGANVLTF,TGTGCCAGCAGTTACCGCCTAGCGGCTGGGGCCAACGTCCTGACTTTC
.,TRBJ2-3,TRBV29-1,TRBD2,CSVLPSGGQDTQYF,TGCAGCGTTCTGCCTAGCGGGGGGCAGGATACGCAGTATTTT
few,TRBJ1-5,TRBV5-6,.,CASSPSGHSNQPQHF,TGTGCCAGCAGCCCATCCGGACATAGCAATCAGCCCCAGCATTTT
.,TRBJ1-1,TRBV5-4,.,CASSSRLPGSYTEAFF,TGTGCCAGCAGCTCCCGCCTGCCAGGGTCCTACACTGAAGCTTTCTTT
.,TRBJ1-1,TRBV11-1,.,CASSLEQDSRAFF,TGTGCCAGCAGCTTAGAACAGGACTCAAGGGCTTTCTTT
few,TRBJ2-7,TRBV4-3,.,CASSLKPGHGEEQYF,TGCGCCAGCAGCCTTAAACCGGGACATGGAGAAGAGCAGTACTTC
.,TRBJ2-4,TRBV6-6,TRBD1,CASSPTGGEGNIQYF,TGTGCCAGCAGTCCCACAGGGGGCGAAGGTAACATTCAGTACTTC
.,TRBJ2-7,TRBV28,.,CASSGSQGFSYEQYF,TGTGCCAGCAGTGGGTCTCAGGGTTTCTCCTACGAGCAGTACTTC
once,TRBJ1-5,TRBV18,TRBD1,CASSLGTGGRNQPQHF,TGTGCCAGCTCACTAGGGACAGGGGGTCGCAATCAGCCCCAGCATTTT
.,TRBJ2-7,TRBV5-6,TRBD1,CASSSSQGAKEYEQYF,TGTGCCAGCAGCTCTTCCCAGGGGGCGAAGGAGTACGAGCAGTACTTC
once,TRBJ2-5,TRBV27,.,CASSFGGETQYF,TGTGCCAGCAGCTTCGGAGGAGAGACCCAGTACTTC
once,TRBJ1-4,TRBV7-6,.,CASSFNRLPNEKLFF,TGTGCCAGCAGCTTTAACCGGTTACCTAATGAAAAACTGTTTTTT
.,TRBJ1-2,TRBV28,.,CASSYTGTINGYTF,TGTGCCAGCAGCTATACCGGGACAATAAATGGCTACACCTTC
.,TRBJ2-1,TRBV2,TRBD2,CASNFGGVDEQFF,TGTGCCAGCAATTTTGGGGGGGTGGATGAGCAGTTCTTC
few,TRBJ1-1,TRBV10-1,.,CASSESAASTEAFF,TGCGCCAGCAGTGAGTCGGCAGCAAGCACTGAAGCTTTCTTT
medium-sized,TRBJ2-5,TRBV18,.,CASSSSQETQYF,TGTGCCAGCTCATCATCCCAGGAGACCCAGTACTTC
once,TRBJ1-1,TRBV19,.,CASQDQGGTEAFF,TGTGCCTCTCAGGACCAGGGAGGGACTGAAGCTTTCTTT
.,TRBJ2-7,TRBV18,.,CASSPTGQSYEQYF,TGTGCCAGCTCACCTACGGGGCAGTCCTACGAGCAGTACTTC
.,TRBJ1-4,TRBV4-2,.,CASSQDLRGGNEKLFF,TGTGCCAGCAGCCAAGATCTGAGGGGAGGTAATGAAAAACTGTTTTTT
medium-sized,TRBJ2-5,TRBV7-2,TRBD2,CASSRTSGLRETQYF,TGTGCCAGCAGCCGGACTAGCGGTCTCCGGGAGACCCAGTACTTC
.,TRBJ2-5,TRBV6-6,TRBD1,CASSYGGTGRETQYF,TGTGCCAGCAGTTACGGTGGGACAGGGCGAGAGACCCAGTACTTC
.,TRBJ2-1,TRBV9,TRBD2,CASSAHLAGAYNEQFF,TGTGCCAGCAGCGCCCATCTAGCGGGGGCCTACAATGAGCAGTTCTTC
few,TRBJ2-1,TRBV9,.,CASSVRSSGSYNEQFF,TGTGCCAGCAGCGTAAGGTCTTCGGGATCCTACAATGAGCAGTTCTTC
.,TRBJ2-5,TRBV11-2,.,CASSLLWGETQYF,TGTGCCAGCAGCTTATTGTGGGGGGAGACCCAGTACTTC
.,TRBJ1-2,TRBV6-5,TRBD1,CASSRTGGGGYTF,TGTGCCAGCAGCAGGACAGGGGGTGGAGGCTACACCTTC